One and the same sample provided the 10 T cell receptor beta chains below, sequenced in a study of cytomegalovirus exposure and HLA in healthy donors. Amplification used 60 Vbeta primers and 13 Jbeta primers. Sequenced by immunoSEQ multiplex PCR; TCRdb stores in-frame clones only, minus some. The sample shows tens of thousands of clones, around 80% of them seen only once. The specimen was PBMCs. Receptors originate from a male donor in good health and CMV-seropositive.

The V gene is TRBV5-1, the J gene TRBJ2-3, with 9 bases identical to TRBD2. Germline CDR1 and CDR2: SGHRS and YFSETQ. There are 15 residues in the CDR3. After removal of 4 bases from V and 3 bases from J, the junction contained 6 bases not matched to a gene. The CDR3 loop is CASSPSGVGTDTQYF. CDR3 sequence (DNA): TGCGCCAGCAGCCCTAGCGGGGTGGGGACAGATACGCAGTATTTT.

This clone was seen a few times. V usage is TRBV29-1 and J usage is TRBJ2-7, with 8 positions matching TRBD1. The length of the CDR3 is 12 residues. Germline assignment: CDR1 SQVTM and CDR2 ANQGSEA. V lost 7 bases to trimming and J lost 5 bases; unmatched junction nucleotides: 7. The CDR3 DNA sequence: TGCAGCGCCCGGACAGGGTTTGACGAGCAGTACTTC. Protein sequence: CSARTGFDEQYF.

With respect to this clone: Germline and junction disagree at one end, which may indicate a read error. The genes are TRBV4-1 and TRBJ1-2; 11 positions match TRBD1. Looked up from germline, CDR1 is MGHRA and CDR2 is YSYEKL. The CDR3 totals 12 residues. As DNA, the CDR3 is TGCGCCAGCAGCCAACTGGACAGGGGGCCAGCCTTC. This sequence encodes CASSQLDRGPAF.

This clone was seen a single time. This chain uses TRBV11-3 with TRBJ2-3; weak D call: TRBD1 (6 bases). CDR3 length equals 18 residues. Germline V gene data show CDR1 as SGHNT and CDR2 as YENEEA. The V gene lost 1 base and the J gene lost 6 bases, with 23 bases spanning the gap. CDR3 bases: TGTGCCAGCAGCTTAGCACCTTTCGGACAGCTAGTCGCGGATACGCAGTATTTT. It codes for CASSLAPFGQLVADTQYF.

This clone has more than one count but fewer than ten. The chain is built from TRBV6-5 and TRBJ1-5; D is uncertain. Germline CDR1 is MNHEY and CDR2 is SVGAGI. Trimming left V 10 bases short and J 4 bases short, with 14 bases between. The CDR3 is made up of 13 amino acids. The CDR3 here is CATCAGWNQPQHF. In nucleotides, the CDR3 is TGTGCCACCTGTGCGGGGTGGAATCAGCCCCAGCATTTT.

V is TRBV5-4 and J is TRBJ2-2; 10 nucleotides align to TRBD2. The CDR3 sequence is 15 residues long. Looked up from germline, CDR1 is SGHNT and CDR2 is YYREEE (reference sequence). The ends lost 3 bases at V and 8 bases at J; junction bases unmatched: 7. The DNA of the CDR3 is TGTGCCAGCAGCTCAGCGGGACTAGCGTCGGGGGAGCTGTTTTTT. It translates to CASSSAGLASGELFF.

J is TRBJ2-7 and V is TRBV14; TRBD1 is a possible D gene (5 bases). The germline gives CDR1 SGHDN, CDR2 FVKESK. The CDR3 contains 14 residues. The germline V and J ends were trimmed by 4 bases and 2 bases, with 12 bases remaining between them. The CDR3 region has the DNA TGTGCCAGCAGCCCTTGGGGCAGCCCCTACGAGCAGTACTTC. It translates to CASSPWGSPYEQYF.

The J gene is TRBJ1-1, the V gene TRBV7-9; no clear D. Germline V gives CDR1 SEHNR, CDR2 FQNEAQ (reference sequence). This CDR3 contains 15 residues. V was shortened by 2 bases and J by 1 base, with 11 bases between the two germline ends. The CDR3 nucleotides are TGTGCCAGCAGCTTAAATTCTCTAGGGAACACTGAAGCTTTCTTT. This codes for CASSLNSLGNTEAFF. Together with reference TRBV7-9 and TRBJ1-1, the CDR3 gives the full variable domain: DTGVSQNPRHKITKRGQNVTFRCDPISEHNRLYWYRQTLGQGPEFLTYFQNEAQLEKSRLLSDRFSAERPKGSFSTLEIQRTEQGDSAMYLCASSLNSLGNTEAFFGQGTRLTVV.

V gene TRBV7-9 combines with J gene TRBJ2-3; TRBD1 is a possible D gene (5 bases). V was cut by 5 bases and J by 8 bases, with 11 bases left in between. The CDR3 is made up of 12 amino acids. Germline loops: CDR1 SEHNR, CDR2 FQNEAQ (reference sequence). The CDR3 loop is CASSPSGFTQYF. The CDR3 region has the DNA TGTGCCAGCAGCCCCTCAGGGTTTACGCAGTATTTT.

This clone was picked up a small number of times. The CDR3 DNA sequence: TGTGCCAGCAAGTCACTTTCTAGCGCCGTATTGTACGAGCAGTACTTC. Residues: CASKSLSSAVLYEQYF. The chain couples TRBV27 to TRBJ2-7; weak D call: TRBD2 (6 bases). Trimming left V 7 bases short and J 4 bases short, with 23 bases between. This CDR3 contains 16 residues. Germline assignment: CDR1 MNHEY and CDR2 SMNVEV (reference sequence).